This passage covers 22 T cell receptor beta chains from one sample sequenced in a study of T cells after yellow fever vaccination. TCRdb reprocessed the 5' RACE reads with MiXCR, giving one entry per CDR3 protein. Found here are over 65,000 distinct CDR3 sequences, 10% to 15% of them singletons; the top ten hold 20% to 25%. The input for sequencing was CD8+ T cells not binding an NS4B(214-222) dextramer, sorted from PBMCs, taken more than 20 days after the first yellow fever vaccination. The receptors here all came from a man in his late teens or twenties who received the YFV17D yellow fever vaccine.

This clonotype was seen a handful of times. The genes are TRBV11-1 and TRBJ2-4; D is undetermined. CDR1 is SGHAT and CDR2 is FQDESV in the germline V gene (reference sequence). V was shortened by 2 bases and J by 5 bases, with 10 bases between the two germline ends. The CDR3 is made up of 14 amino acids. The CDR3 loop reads CASSLYGDENIQYF. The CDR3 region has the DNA TGTGCCAGCAGCTTATACGGAGATGAAAACATTCAGTACTTC.

CDR3 bases: TGTGCCAGCAGTTACAGGACAGAAAAAGAGGGGGAGCTGTTTTTT. It yields the protein CASSYRTEKEGELFF. J is TRBJ2-2 and V is TRBV6-5; possible D gene TRBD1, 6 bases. The CDR3 spans 15 residues. Germline V gene data show CDR1 as MNHEY and CDR2 as SVGAGI. V gave up 2 bases and J gave up 8 bases, with 15 bases separating them.

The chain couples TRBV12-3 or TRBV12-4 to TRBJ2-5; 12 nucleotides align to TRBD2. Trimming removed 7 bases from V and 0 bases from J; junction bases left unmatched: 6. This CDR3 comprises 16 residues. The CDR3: CASTATSGGHQETQYF. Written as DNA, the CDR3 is TGTGCCAGCACCGCTACTAGCGGGGGGCACCAAGAGACCCAGTACTTC.

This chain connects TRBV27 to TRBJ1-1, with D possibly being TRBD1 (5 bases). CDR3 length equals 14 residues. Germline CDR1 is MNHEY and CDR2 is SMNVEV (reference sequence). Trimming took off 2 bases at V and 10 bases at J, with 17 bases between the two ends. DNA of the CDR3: TGTGCCAGCAGTTTAGGGGCAGCCACTCAGGGAGCTTTCTTT. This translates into CASSLGAATQGAFF.

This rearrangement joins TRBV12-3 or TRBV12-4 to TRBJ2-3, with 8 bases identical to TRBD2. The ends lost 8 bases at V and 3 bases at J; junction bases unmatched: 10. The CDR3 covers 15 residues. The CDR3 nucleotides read TGTGCCAGCCCCCCTCGGGGGGGAAGAACAGATACGCAGTATTTT. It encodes CASPPRGGRTDTQYF.

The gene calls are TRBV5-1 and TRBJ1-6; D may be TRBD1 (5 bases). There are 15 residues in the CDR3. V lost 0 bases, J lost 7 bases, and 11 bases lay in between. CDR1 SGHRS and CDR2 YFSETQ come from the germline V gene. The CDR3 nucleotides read TGCGCCAGCAGCTTGGACTTAGGGACGAATTCACCCCTCCACTTT. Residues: CASSLDLGTNSPLHF.

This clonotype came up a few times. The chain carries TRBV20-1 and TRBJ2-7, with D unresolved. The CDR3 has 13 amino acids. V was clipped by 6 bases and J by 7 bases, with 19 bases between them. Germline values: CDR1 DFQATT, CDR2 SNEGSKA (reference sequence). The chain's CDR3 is CSARSPDGSEQYF. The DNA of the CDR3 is TGCAGTGCCCGCTCGCCGGATGGATCAGAGCAGTACTTC.

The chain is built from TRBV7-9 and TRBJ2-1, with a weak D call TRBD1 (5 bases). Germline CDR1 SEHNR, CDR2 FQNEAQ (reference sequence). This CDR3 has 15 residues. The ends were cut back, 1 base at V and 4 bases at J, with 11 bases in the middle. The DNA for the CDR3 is TGTGCCAGCAGCTTAGTGGACAAAAGATACAATGAGCAGTTCTTC. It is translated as CASSLVDKRYNEQFF.

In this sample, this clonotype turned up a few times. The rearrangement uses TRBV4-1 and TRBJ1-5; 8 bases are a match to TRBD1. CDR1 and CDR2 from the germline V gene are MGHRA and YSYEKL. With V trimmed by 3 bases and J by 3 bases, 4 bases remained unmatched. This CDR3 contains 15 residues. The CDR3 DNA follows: TGCGCCAGCAGCCAGGGGGACAGGTTCAATCAGCCCCAGCATTTT. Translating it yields CASSQGDRFNQPQHF.

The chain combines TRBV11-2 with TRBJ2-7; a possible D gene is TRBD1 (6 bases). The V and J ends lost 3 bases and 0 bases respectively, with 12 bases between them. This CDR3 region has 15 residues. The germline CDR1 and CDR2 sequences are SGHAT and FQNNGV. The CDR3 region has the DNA TGTGCCAGCAGCTTGGGACATATTAGCTCCTACGAGCAGTACGTC. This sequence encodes CASSLGHISSYEQYV.

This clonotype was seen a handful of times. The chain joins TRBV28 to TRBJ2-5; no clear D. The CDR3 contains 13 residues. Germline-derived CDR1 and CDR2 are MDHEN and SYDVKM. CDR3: CASLGSEQETQYF. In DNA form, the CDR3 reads TGTGCTAGTCTCGGGTCCGAACAAGAGACCCAGTACTTC.

CDR3 nucleotides: TGTGCCAGCAGTGAGCAGATATCGGACACCGGGGAGCTGTTTTTT. Translating gives CASSEQISDTGELFF. V is TRBV6-1 and J is TRBJ2-2, with D unclear. The V and J ends lost 3 bases and 3 bases respectively, with 11 bases between them. This CDR3 region has 15 residues. Germline CDR1 and CDR2: MNHNS and SASEGT.

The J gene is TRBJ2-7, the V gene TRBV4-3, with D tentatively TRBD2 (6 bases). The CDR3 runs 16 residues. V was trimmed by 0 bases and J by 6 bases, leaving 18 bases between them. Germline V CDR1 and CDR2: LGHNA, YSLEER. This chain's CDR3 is CASSQDGGSQGTEQYV. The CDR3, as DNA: TGCGCCAGCAGCCAAGATGGGGGGTCCCAAGGGACCGAGCAGTACGTC.

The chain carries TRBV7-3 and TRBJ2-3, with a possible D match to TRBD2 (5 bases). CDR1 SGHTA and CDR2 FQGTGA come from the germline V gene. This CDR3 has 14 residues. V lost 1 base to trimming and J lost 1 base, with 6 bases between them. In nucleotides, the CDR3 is TGTGCCAGCAGCTTAAACGGGGGCACAGATACGCAGTATTTT. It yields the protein CASSLNGGTDTQYF.

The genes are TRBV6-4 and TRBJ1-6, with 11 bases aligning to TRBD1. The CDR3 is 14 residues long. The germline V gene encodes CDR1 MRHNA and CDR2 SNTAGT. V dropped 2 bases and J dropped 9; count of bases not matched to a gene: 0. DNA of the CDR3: TGTGCCAGCAGTGACGGGACAGGGGGTTCACCCCTCCACTTT. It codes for CASSDGTGGSPLHF.

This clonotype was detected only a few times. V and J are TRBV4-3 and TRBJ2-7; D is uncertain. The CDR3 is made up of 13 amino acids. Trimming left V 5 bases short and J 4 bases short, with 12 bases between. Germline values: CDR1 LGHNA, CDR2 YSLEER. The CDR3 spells CASSSNLGYEQYF. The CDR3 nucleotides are TGCGCCAGCAGCTCGAATCTCGGGTACGAGCAGTACTTC.

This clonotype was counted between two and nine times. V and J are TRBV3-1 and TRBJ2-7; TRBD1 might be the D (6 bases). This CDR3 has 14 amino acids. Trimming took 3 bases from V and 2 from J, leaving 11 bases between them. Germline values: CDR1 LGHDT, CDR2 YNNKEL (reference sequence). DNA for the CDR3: TGTGCCAGCAGCCAGGGGGCTAACCCCTACGAGCAGTACTTC. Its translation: CASSQGANPYEQYF.

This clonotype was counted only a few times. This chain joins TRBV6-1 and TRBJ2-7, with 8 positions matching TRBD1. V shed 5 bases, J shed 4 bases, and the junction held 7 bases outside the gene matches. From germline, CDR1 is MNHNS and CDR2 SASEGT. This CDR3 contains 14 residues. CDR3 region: CASSTGDRIYEQYF. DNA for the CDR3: TGTGCCAGCAGTACAGGGGACAGGATATACGAGCAGTACTTC.

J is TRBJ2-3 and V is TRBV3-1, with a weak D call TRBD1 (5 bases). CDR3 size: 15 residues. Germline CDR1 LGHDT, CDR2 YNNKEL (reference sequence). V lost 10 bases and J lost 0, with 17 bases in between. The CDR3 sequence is CATTQGVASTDTQYF. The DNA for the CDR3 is TGTGCCACCACCCAAGGGGTCGCTAGCACAGATACGCAGTATTTT.

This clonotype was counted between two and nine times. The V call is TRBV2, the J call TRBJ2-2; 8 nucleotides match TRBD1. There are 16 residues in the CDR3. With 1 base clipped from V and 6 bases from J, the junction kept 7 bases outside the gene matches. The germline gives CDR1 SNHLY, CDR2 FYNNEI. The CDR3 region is CASSEGAGGRSGELFF. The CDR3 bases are TGTGCCAGCAGTGAAGGTGCAGGGGGCAGATCCGGGGAGCTGTTTTTT.

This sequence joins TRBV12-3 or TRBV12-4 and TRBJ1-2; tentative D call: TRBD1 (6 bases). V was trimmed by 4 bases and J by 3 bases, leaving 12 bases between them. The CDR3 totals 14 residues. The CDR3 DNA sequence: TGTGCCAGCAGTTCTAACAGGGTTTACTATGGCTACACCTTC. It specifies CASSSNRVYYGYTF.

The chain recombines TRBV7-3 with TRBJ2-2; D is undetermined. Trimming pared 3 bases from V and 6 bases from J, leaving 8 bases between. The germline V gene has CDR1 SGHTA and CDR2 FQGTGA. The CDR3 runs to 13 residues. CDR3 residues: CASSLVLAGELFF. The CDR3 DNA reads TGTGCCAGCAGCTTGGTTCTGGCCGGGGAGCTGTTTTTT.